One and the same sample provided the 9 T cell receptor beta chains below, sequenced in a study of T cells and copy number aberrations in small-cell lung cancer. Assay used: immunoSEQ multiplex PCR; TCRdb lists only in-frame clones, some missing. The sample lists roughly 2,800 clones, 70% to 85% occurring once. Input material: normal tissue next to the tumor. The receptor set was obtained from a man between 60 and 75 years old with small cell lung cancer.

CDR3 region: CASSWGTDTQYF. The CDR3 DNA follows: TGCGCCAGCAGTTGGGGCACAGATACGCAGTATTTT. The rearrangement joins TRBV10-1 to TRBJ2-3, with D uncertain. The CDR3 length is 12 residues. Germline V gene data show CDR1 as WNHNN and CDR2 as SYGVQD (reference sequence). V was shortened by 5 bases and J by 1 base, with 4 bases between the two germline ends.

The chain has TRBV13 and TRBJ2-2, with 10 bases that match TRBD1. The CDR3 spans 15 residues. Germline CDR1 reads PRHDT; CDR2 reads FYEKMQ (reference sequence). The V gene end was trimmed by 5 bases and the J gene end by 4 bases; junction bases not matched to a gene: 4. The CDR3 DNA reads TGTGCCAGCAGCCAACGGGACAGGGGCACCGGGGAGCTGTTTTTT. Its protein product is CASSQRDRGTGELFF.

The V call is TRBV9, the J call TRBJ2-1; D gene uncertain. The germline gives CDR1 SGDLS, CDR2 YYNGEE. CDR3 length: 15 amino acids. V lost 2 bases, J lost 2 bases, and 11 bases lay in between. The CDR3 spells CASSVGVGTYNEQFF. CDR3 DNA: TGTGCCAGCAGCGTCGGTGTCGGAACCTACAATGAGCAGTTCTTC.

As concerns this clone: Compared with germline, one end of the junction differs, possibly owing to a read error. This CDR3 is CSVEDQDRRSYNEQFF. The CDR3 nucleotides are TGCAGCGTTGAAGATCAGGACAGGCGCTCCTACAATGAGCAATTCTTC. This sequence joins TRBV29-1 and TRBJ2-1; 7 bases agree with TRBD1. From germline, CDR1 is SQVTM and CDR2 ANQGSEA. The CDR3 covers 16 residues.

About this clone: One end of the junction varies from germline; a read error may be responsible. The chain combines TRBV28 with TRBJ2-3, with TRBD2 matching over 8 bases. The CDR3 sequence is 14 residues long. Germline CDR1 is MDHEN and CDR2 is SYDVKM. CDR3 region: CASSFLAGTDMQYF. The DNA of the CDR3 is TGTGCCAGCAGTTTTCTAGCGGGCACAGATATGCAGTATTTT.

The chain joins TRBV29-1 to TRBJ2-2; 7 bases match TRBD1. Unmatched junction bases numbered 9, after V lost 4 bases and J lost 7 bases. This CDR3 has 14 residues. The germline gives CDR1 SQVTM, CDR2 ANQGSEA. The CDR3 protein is CSVASQGDGGELFF. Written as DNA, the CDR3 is TGCAGCGTTGCATCCCAGGGGGACGGCGGGGAGCTGTTTTTT.

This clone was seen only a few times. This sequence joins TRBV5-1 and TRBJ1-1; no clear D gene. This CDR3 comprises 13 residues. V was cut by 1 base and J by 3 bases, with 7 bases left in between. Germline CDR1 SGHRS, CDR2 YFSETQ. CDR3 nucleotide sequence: TGCGCCAGCAGCTTGCAGGTTGACACTGAAGCTTTCTTT. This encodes CASSLQVDTEAFF.

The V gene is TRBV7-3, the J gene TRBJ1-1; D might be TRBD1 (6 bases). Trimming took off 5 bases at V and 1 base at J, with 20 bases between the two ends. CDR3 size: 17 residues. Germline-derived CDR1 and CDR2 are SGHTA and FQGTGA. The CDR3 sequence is CASSVGQGLGGNTEAFF. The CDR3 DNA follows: TGTGCCAGCAGCGTCGGGCAGGGCCTAGGGGGGAACACTGAAGCTTTCTTT. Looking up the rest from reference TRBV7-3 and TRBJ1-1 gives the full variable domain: GAGVSQTPSNKVTEKGKYVELRCDPISGHTALYWYRQSLGQGPEFLIYFQGTGAADDSGLPNDRFFAVRPEGSVSTLKIQRTERGDSAVYLCASSVGQGLGGNTEAFFGQGTRLTVV.

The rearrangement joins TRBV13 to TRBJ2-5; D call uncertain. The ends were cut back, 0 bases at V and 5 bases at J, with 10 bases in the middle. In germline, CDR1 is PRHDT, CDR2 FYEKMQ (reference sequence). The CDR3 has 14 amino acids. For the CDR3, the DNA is TGTGCCAGCAGCTTAGGCCGCGGTTGGGAGACCCAGTACTTC. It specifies CASSLGRGWETQYF.